The rows below give T cell receptor beta chains drawn from one sample of a study of technical replicates of blood from a handful of donors. The method was immunoSEQ multiplex PCR; TCRdb's version includes in-frame clones alone and lacks a portion of them. The sample gives approximately 70,000 clones, 92% of which show up once; about 0.43% is in the top ten. Input material: T cells isolated from PBMCs. Every receptor here comes from a human donor in good health. Each CDR3 is given with its conserved first and last residue. Fields, in order: clone size, V gene, J gene, D gene, CDR3 protein, CDR3 DNA. D genes are given only for firm matches. Clone sizes are given selectively: once, few, many, or a class where the clone is expanded.

NA	TRBV5-4	TRBJ2-7	NA	CASSLGQVYEQYF	TGTGCCAGCAGCTTGGGACAGGTCTACGAGCAGTACTTC
NA	TRBV27	TRBJ2-7	NA	CASSFSARVNYEQYF	TGTGCCAGCAGCTTCAGTGCGAGGGTAAACTACGAGCAGTACTTC
NA	TRBV28	TRBJ1-1	NA	CASSFLPRGNTEAFF	TGTGCCAGCAGTTTCCTCCCTCGGGGGAACACTGAAGCTTTCTTT
NA	TRBV4-1	TRBJ2-2	NA	CASSQGPSRTGELFF	TGCGCCAGCAGCCAAGGGCCTAGCCGAACCGGGGAGCTGTTTTTT
NA	TRBV2	TRBJ2-2	NA	CASSRTGELFF	TGTGCCAGCAGTCGCACCGGGGAGCTGTTTTTT
NA	TRBV19	TRBJ2-1	TRBD2	CASSILFRGLADIYNEQFF	TGTGCCAGTAGTATACTTTTTCGGGGACTAGCGGACATTTACAATGAGCAGTTCTTC
NA	TRBV7-9	TRBJ2-3	NA	CASSYVLRGTDTQYF	TGTGCCAGCAGTTACGTCTTACGGGGTACAGATACGCAGTATTTT
once	TRBV7-2	TRBJ2-7	TRBD2	CASSLGGLAPYEQYF	TGTGCCAGCAGCTTAGGAGGACTAGCCCCTTACGAGCAGTACTTC
once	TRBV23-1	TRBJ2-3	TRBD1	CASSPPLDRGTDTQYF	TGCGCCAGCAGTCCCCCATTAGACAGGGGAACAGATACGCAGTATTTT
NA	TRBV21-1	TRBJ1-1	NA	CASITGNTEAFF	TGTGCCAGCATCACTGGGAACACTGAAGCTTTCTTT
NA	TRBV6-6	TRBJ2-7	TRBD1	CASSTGTGATYEQYF	TGTGCCAGCAGTACAGGGACAGGCGCTACCTACGAGCAGTACTTC
NA	TRBV7-9	TRBJ1-2	NA	CASSLSKQGPSGYTF	TGTGCCAGCAGCTTAAGTAAACAGGGACCGAGTGGCTACACCTTC
few	TRBV7-9	TRBJ1-1	NA	CASSLNTAEAFF	TGTGCCAGCAGCTTAAACACCGCTGAAGCTTTCTTT
NA	TRBV6-5	TRBJ1-2	TRBD1	CASSYLQGTYGYTF	TGTGCCAGCAGTTACTTACAGGGGACCTATGGCTACACCTTC
NA	TRBV27	TRBJ1-2	NA	CASSLNIWRSYTF	TGTGCCAGCAGTTTGAACATTTGGAGGAGCTACACCTTC
few	TRBV27	TRBJ2-1	TRBD1	CASSPDRGVYNEQFF	TGTGCCAGCAGTCCGGACAGGGGGGTGTACAATGAGCAGTTCTTC
few	TRBV6-5	TRBJ1-2	TRBD1	CASSYSDRGGYTF	TGTGCCAGCAGTTACTCGGACAGGGGAGGCTACACCTTC
NA	TRBV9	TRBJ2-2	TRBD2	CASSVARASGNTGELFF	TGTGCCAGCAGCGTAGCTCGGGCTAGCGGGAACACCGGGGAGCTGTTTTTT
few	TRBV30	TRBJ1-5	NA	CAWGRANANQPQHF	TGTGCCTGGGGGAGGGCGAATGCCAATCAGCCCCAGCATTTT
NA	TRBV6-1	TRBJ2-7	TRBD2	CASSGLLAGSDEQYF	TGTGCCAGCAGTGGCTTACTAGCGGGATCGGACGAGCAGTACTTC
NA	TRBV2	TRBJ1-5	NA	CASGVGAQGQPQHF	TGTGCCAGCGGGGTGGGGGCACAGGGACAGCCCCAGCATTTT
NA	TRBV5-1	TRBJ2-2	TRBD1	CASSFGDRDTGELFF	TGCGCCAGCAGCTTCGGGGACAGGGACACCGGGGAGCTGTTTTTT
NA	TRBV5-8	TRBJ1-5	TRBD1	CASSLVRTGGNQPQHF	TGTGCCAGCAGCTTGGTCCGGACAGGGGGGAATCAGCCCCAGCATTTT
NA	TRBV7-8	TRBJ2-3	TRBD2	CASSLNALAGPVDTQYF	TGTGCCAGCAGCTTAAATGCACTAGCGGGACCGGTAGATACGCAGTATTTT
NA	TRBV7-9	TRBJ1-2	TRBD1	CASSTGTEYGYTF	TGTGCCAGCAGCACCGGGACAGAATATGGCTACACCTTC
NA	TRBV28	TRBJ1-1	NA	CASSLSGNTEAFF	TGTGCCAGCAGTTTATCCGGGAACACTGAAGCTTTCTTT
NA	TRBV11-1	TRBJ1-3	NA	CASSLQGGGNTIYF	TGTGCCAGCAGCTTACAGGGCGGAGGAAACACCATATATTTT
NA	TRBV27	TRBJ2-7	TRBD2	CATTSQGLAVLSYEQYF	TGTGCCACCACTTCGCAGGGACTAGCGGTCCTCTCCTACGAGCAGTACTTC
NA	TRBV5-4	TRBJ2-1	NA	CASSLTVSSYNEQFF	TGTGCCAGCAGCTTGACAGTTTCATCCTACAATGAGCAGTTCTTC
NA	TRBV28	TRBJ2-1	NA	CASSLLRNEQFF	TGTGCCAGCAGTTTACTGAGAAATGAGCAGTTCTTC
NA	TRBV29-1	TRBJ2-5	NA	CSVRSVAETQYF	TGCAGCGTTCGGTCTGTCGCGGAGACCCAGTACTTC
NA	TRBV5-5	TRBJ2-1	TRBD2	CASSSGTSALNEQFF	TGTGCCAGCAGTTCCGGGACTAGCGCTCTCAATGAGCAGTTCTTC
NA	TRBV19	TRBJ2-5	NA	CASSIGYQETQYF	TGTGCCAGTAGTATTGGCTACCAAGAGACCCAGTACTTC
once	TRBV7-2	TRBJ1-2	NA	CASSHGGAGYTF	TGTGCCAGCAGCCACGGGGGGGCTGGCTACACCTTC
NA	TRBV4-3	TRBJ2-1	TRBD1	CASSHTGVNEQFF	TGCGCCAGCAGCCATACAGGGGTCAATGAGCAGTTCTTC
NA	TRBV7-8	TRBJ1-1	NA	CASSLPRDTMNTEAFF	TGTGCCAGCAGCCTACCCCGGGACACCATGAACACTGAAGCTTTCTTT
once	TRBV6-5	TRBJ1-2	NA	CASSYSATVYYGYTF	TGTGCCAGCAGTTACTCTGCGACAGTATATTATGGCTACACCTTC
NA	TRBV30	TRBJ1-1	NA	CAWSPSNTEAFF	TGTGCCTGGAGTCCGTCGAACACTGAAGCTTTCTTT
NA	TRBV27	TRBJ2-5	NA	CASTPLSGTSIRKETQYF	TGTGCCAGCACCCCTCTTTCCGGGACAAGCATACGGAAAGAGACCCAGTACTTC
NA	TRBV7-2	TRBJ2-1	TRBD2	CASSLASSGRVNEQFF	TGTGCCAGCAGCTTAGCTTCTAGCGGGAGGGTCAATGAGCAGTTCTTC
NA	TRBV29-1	TRBJ2-7	NA	CSVESDSYEQYF	TGCAGCGTTGAAAGCGACTCCTACGAGCAGTACTTC
NA	TRBV7-9	TRBJ1-1	NA	CASSLVPWGENTEAFF	TGTGCCAGCAGCTTAGTCCCATGGGGGGAGAACACTGAAGCTTTCTTT
once	TRBV29-1	TRBJ2-1	NA	CSVESYIGGPNEQFF	TGCAGCGTTGAATCTTACATAGGCGGGCCAAATGAGCAGTTCTTC
NA	TRBV4-3	TRBJ2-7	NA	CASSQRTGGPSYEQYF	TGCGCCAGCAGCCAAAGGACCGGAGGACCCTCCTACGAGCAGTACTTC
NA	TRBV4-3	TRBJ2-2	TRBD2	CASSARKLAGLGGELFF	TGCGCCAGCAGCGCCAGGAAGCTAGCGGGACTGGGCGGGGAGCTGTTTTTT
NA	TRBV27	TRBJ2-5	NA	CASSLFAEETQYF	TGTGCCAGCAGTTTATTCGCAGAAGAGACCCAGTACTTC
NA	TRBV4-2	TRBJ2-6	NA	CASSQEPYSGANVLTF	TGTGCCAGCAGCCAAGAACCCTACTCTGGGGCCAACGTCCTGACTTTC
NA	TRBV6-1	TRBJ1-1	NA	CASRPRGGNTEAFF	TGTGCCAGCAGGCCTAGAGGGGGGAACACTGAAGCTTTCTTT
NA	TRBV9	TRBJ1-1	NA	CASSVDMRQDTEAFF	TGTGCCAGCAGCGTAGATATGCGACAGGACACTGAAGCTTTCTTT
NA	TRBV30	TRBJ1-2	NA	CAWSPGNYGYTF	TGTGCCTGGAGTCCCGGGAACTATGGCTACACCTTC
once	TRBV2	TRBJ2-1	TRBD1	CASSRDRSYNEQFF	TGTGCCAGCAGTAGGGACAGATCCTACAATGAGCAGTTCTTC
NA	TRBV5-4	TRBJ2-1	NA	CASSLVSASSYNEQFF	TGTGCCAGCAGCTTAGTCAGCGCTAGCTCCTACAATGAGCAGTTCTTC
NA	TRBV29-1	TRBJ1-1	TRBD1	CSVDGTGANTNTEAFF	TGCAGCGTTGACGGGACAGGGGCAAATACCAACACTGAAGCTTTCTTT
NA	TRBV11-2	TRBJ2-7	TRBD2	CASSLGGLAGLDEQYF	TGTGCCAGCAGCTTAGGGGGACTAGCGGGATTGGACGAGCAGTACTTC
NA	TRBV7-2	TRBJ2-1	NA	CASSLARVAPHNEQFF	TGTGCCAGCAGCTTAGCGAGGGTAGCCCCACACAATGAGCAGTTCTTC
NA	TRBV28	TRBJ2-4	TRBD1	CASRTGDRGLSDIQYF	TGTGCCAGCAGGACCGGGGACAGGGGGTTGTCAGACATTCAGTACTTC
NA	TRBV5-1	TRBJ1-2	NA	CASSLGDLSIGYTF	TGCGCCAGCAGCTTGGGGGACTTATCAATTGGCTACACCTTC
NA	TRBV7-2	TRBJ2-7	NA	CASSSPGRGNEQYF	TGTGCCAGCAGCTCACCGGGTAGGGGGAACGAGCAGTACTTC